This T cell receptor (beta chain) was sequenced during a study of early T cells in non-severe SARS-CoV-2 infection. Study-level points and caveats: Matches to VDJdb favored anti-spike CD8 responses and missed private and CD4 specificities.

CDR1 and CDR2 (germline): ENHRY, SYGVKD. With V trimmed by 7 bases and J by 3 bases, 9 bases remained unmatched. This CDR3 is built from 15 residues. Unique molecular identifiers (one per individual cDNA molecule) were attached. One entry per CDR3 protein, called by TCRdb with MiXCR from the 5' RACE reads. Of roughly 80,000 distinct CDR3 sequences in the sample, around 8.7% were seen once. This clonotype was picked up many times. Its antigen is as yet unknown. The origin of this receptor is an adult who was a healthcare worker with PCR-confirmed SARS-CoV-2 infection or an uninfected control (not recorded which). The chain employs TRBV10-3 and TRBJ2-1; 7 bases are shared with TRBD2. Specimen: whole blood. CDR3 DNA: TGTGCCATCACAGAAGACCCTAGCGGCTACAATGAGCAGTTCTTC. Protein sequence: CAITEDPSGYNEQFF.